Sequencing of this T cell receptor (beta chain) was carried out in a study of CD8+ T cells in alopecia areata. This clone was observed at least ten times. Extracted RNA was reverse transcribed, and the resulting cDNA served as sequencing template. Only in-frame clones appear in the TCRdb table, and some are missing; sequencing was by immunoSEQ multiplex PCR. The sample lists over 120,000 clones, about 51% occurring once. The CDR3 consists of 19 residues. V was pared by 6 bases and J by 0 bases, with 15 bases of the junction left unmatched. CDR1 KGHSH and CDR2 LQKENI come from the germline V gene. The V and J genes are TRBV18 and TRBJ2-7, with 12 bases that match TRBD2. This receptor was obtained from a human donor with alopecia areata. Specimen: CD4+ T cells sorted from blood, collected at week 0. The CDR3 here is CASSSTGTSGSPSSYEQYF. The CDR3, as DNA: TGTGCCAGCTCGTCGACCGGGACTAGCGGGTCCCCTAGCTCCTACGAGCAGTACTTC.